These 16 T cell receptor beta chains were all obtained from the same sample, sequenced in a study of Graves' ophthalmopathy and Graves' hyperthyroidism. Beta-chain TCR CDR3 regions were amplified from RNA transcripts. The first round was an RT-PCR with HTBI primers, and the second round was a multiplex PCR. One entry per CDR3 protein results from TCRdb running MiXCR on the multiplex PCR reads. The sample includes about 1.2 million distinct CDR3 sequences, 35% to 40% seen only once; the top ten take over 8.5%. Material: peripheral blood or thyroid tissue (not recorded which). All receptors derive from an adult man with Graves' hyperthyroidism.

Comment on this clonotype: The germline gene is not matched at one end of the junction; a read error may be the cause. The chain couples TRBV10-3 to TRBJ1-5; possibly TRBD1 for D (5 bases). Germline V gene data show CDR1 as ENHRY and CDR2 as SYGVKD. This CDR3 is 17 amino acids long. The CDR3 DNA follows: TGTGCCAGCAGTGAACGCCCGCAGGGTACAGGCAATCAGCCCCAGCATTTT. It codes for CASSERPQGTGNQPQHF.

At least ten counts were recorded for this clonotype. The rearrangement links TRBV5-1 to TRBJ2-5; 7 positions match TRBD1. Trimming at V came to 6 bases and at J to 1 base, leaving 3 bases not matched to a gene. Per germline, CDR1 SGHRS and CDR2 YFSETQ. The CDR3 has 13 amino acids. The CDR3 region has the DNA TGCGCCAGCACGGGACAGATCCAAGAGACCCAGTACTTC. Translating it yields CASTGQIQETQYF.

This clonotype has more than one count but fewer than ten. This chain connects TRBV7-8 to TRBJ2-3; D remains ambiguous. The germline V and J ends were trimmed by 5 bases and 5 bases, with 8 bases remaining between them. Germline V gene data show CDR1 as SGHVS and CDR2 as FQNEAQ. CDR3 length: 12 residues. The chain's CDR3 is CASSIRQDTQYF. The CDR3 region has the DNA TGTGCCAGCAGCATACGACAAGATACGCAGTATTTT.

This clonotype was recorded at least ten times. The chain couples TRBV2 to TRBJ2-5; D perhaps matches TRBD1 (6 bases). This CDR3 contains 14 residues. V gave up 6 bases and J gave up 1 base, with 12 bases separating them. The germline CDR1 and CDR2 sequences are SNHLY and FYNNEI. The CDR3 region has the DNA TGTGCCAGCAGCCTAGGGACACGCCAAGAGACCCAGTACTTC. This codes for CASSLGTRQETQYF.

V gene TRBV24-1 combines with J gene TRBJ1-1, with TRBD1 matching over 9 bases. CDR1 KGHDR and CDR2 SFDVKD come from the germline V gene. With V trimmed by 8 bases and J by 5 bases, 5 bases remained unmatched. The CDR3 runs 13 residues. CDR3 DNA: TGTGCCACCAAGGGGGACAGGGTGACTGAAGCTTTCTTT. It yields the protein CATKGDRVTEAFF.

As to this clonotype: The CDR3 ends on some other residue instead of the conserved phenylalanine or tryptophan, so this is likely a read error. Because the CDR3's place on the DNA is in doubt, the DNA is left out and the CDR3 is given as listed by TCRdb. This chain connects TRBV7-9 to TRBJ1-6; the D call TRBD1 from the table was never checked on the DNA. Ends included, the CDR3 has 15 residues. Germline values: CDR1 SEHNR, CDR2 FQNEAQ (reference sequence). The CDR3 is CASSLGGRSNSPLLC.

Notes on this clonotype: This may be a read error, as it is one base from a much larger clone. The chain has TRBV11-3 and TRBJ1-5; no definite D call. CDR1 and CDR2 (germline): SGHNT, YENEEA. This CDR3 region has 15 residues. DNA for the CDR3: TGTGCCAGCAGCGGAAGACGCTGGTCGGTTCAGCCCCGGCATTTT. As protein: CASSGRRWSVQPRHF.

The chain links TRBV4-3 to TRBJ1-3, with D unclear. V was cut by 1 base and J by 6 bases, with 13 bases left in between. The germline V gene encodes CDR1 LGHNA and CDR2 YSLEER. This CDR3 has 15 residues. The CDR3 coding sequence is TGCGCCAGCAGCCAAGTAACCCGTGCGGCAAACACCATATATTTT. Its translation: CASSQVTRAANTIYF.

The chain joins TRBV7-3 to TRBJ2-3, with 13 bases aligning to TRBD2. After removal of 1 base from V and 4 bases from J, the junction contained 5 bases not matched to a gene. The CDR3 is 17 residues long. In germline, CDR1 is SGHTA, CDR2 FQGTGA. CDR3 coding DNA: TGTGCCAGCAGCTTAATTAGGACTAGCGGGGGTGCAGATACGCAGTATTTT. Residues: CASSLIRTSGGADTQYF.

There are many counts of this clonotype. The chain has TRBV5-4 and TRBJ2-2; D assignment may be TRBD1 or TRBD2 (5 bases each). CDR3 size: 16 residues. The V gene's germline CDR1 is SGHNT and CDR2 YYREEE (reference sequence). V gave up 4 bases and J gave up 2 bases, with 15 bases separating them. The CDR3 spells CASSQRGTGNTGELFF. In nucleotides, the CDR3 is TGTGCCAGCAGCCAACGAGGGACGGGAAACACCGGGGAGCTGTTTTTT. The complete variable domain, with remaining parts taken from reference TRBV5-4 and TRBJ2-2, reads ETGVTQSPTHLIKTRGQQVTLRCSSQSGHNTVSWYQQALGQGPQFIFQYYREEENGRGNFPPRFSGLQFPNYSSELNVNALELDDSALYLCASSQRGTGNTGELFFGEGSRLTVL.

This clonotype was observed a few times. No DNA is shown, since the ends of the CDR3 on it are uncertain; the CDR3 is the one TCRdb lists. The CDR3 protein is CASSLVRARGSYEQYF. V and J are TRBV11-2 and TRBJ2-7; the DNA was not used to check the table's D call, TRBD2. The CDR3 region is 16 residues in length, termini included. From germline, CDR1 is SGHAT and CDR2 FQNNGV.

Here the CDR3 reads CATSDSGAWETQYF. CDR3 coding DNA: TGTGCCACCAGTGATTCAGGGGCTTGGGAGACCCAGTACTTC. The V and J genes are TRBV24-1 and TRBJ2-5; possible D gene TRBD1, 6 bases. The V gene's germline CDR1 is KGHDR and CDR2 SFDVKD. V lost 2 bases and J lost 5, with 11 bases in between. The CDR3 is 14 residues long.

This clonotype was recorded a few times. The chain carries TRBV4-3 and TRBJ2-7, with D maybe TRBD1 (5 bases). V gave up 1 base and J gave up 2 bases, with 15 bases separating them. CDR1 is LGHNA, CDR2 YSLEER, per germline. The CDR3 is made up of 16 amino acids. CDR3 coding DNA: TGCGCCAGCAGCCAAGCCGAGCAGGGTGCACCCTACGAGCAGTACTTC. Its translation: CASSQAEQGAPYEQYF.

This clonotype was detected a few times. The rearrangement joins TRBV9 to TRBJ1-2; D gene unclear. Trimming stripped 0 bases from V and 4 bases from J, with 7 bases between. This CDR3 comprises 13 residues. Germline assignment: CDR1 SGDLS and CDR2 YYNGEE. CDR3 in DNA: TGTGCCAGCAGCGTAGGGCGGTTCTATGGCTACACCTTC. Amino acid sequence: CASSVGRFYGYTF.

Ten or more counts support this clonotype. The chain combines TRBV15 with TRBJ1-5, with 11 bases fitting TRBD1. V lost 8 bases, J lost 6 bases, and 6 bases stayed unmatched. The germline CDR1 and CDR2 sequences are LNHNV and YYDKDF (reference sequence). The CDR3 totals 14 residues. In nucleotides, the CDR3 is TGTGCCACCGGACAGGGGGCTATTCGTCAGCCCCAGCATTTT. Encoded protein: CATGQGAIRQPQHF.

The gene calls are TRBV29-1 and TRBJ1-5; D may be TRBD1 (5 bases). This CDR3 contains 18 residues. CDR1 and CDR2 (germline): SQVTM, ANQGSEA. V shed 0 bases and J shed 2 bases, with 20 bases lying between them. CDR3 amino acids: CSVEDGVRGRGGNQPQHF. The DNA of the CDR3 is TGCAGCGTTGAAGATGGGGTGCGGGGACGGGGGGGCAATCAGCCCCAGCATTTT.